The 8 T cell receptor beta chains below come from one sample, sequenced in a study of CD8 T cells in ankylosing spondylitis. In TCRdb, the 5' RACE reads were re-called with MiXCR into one record per CDR3 protein. The sample has more than 650,000 distinct CDR3 sequences, about 11% seen once. General study results and limits: The study identified a TCR beta motif of fewer than 10 highly homologous variants that appeared characteristic of ankylosing spondylitis blood.

The antigens for these receptors are not known. The sample was blood, either unsorted or a sorted T cell fraction (not recorded which). These receptors were obtained from a male donor with ankylosing spondylitis.

In this sample, this clonotype turned up a few times. This CDR3 is CAWSSTSGPNEQFF. In nucleotides, the CDR3 is TGTGCCTGGAGTAGCACTAGCGGTCCCAATGAGCAGTTCTTC. V and J are TRBV30 and TRBJ2-1; 8 bases agree with TRBD2. This CDR3 has 14 residues. From germline, CDR1 is GTSNPN and CDR2 SVGIG (reference sequence). V dropped 2 bases and J dropped 6; count of bases not matched to a gene: 6.

The table lists this clonotype with a few counts. The V gene is TRBV20-1, the J gene TRBJ2-7; D perhaps matches TRBD2 (5 bases). The length of the CDR3 is 15 residues. Per the germline V gene, CDR1 is DFQATT and CDR2 is SNEGSKA (reference sequence). V was clipped by 1 base and J by 0 bases, with 13 bases between them. Written as DNA, the CDR3 is TGCAGTGCTAGAGCTCCCCAGCGGAGCTCCTACGAGCAGTACTTC. This gives the protein CSARAPQRSSYEQYF.

This clonotype was seen only a few times. V is TRBV5-1 and J is TRBJ2-5; 10 nucleotides agree with TRBD2. J gave up 2 bases and V 0 bases, and 4 bases lay outside the gene matches. From germline, CDR1 is SGHRS and CDR2 YFSETQ. This CDR3 is built from 16 residues. The CDR3 is CASSLEPAGGQETQYF. DNA for the CDR3: TGCGCCAGCAGCTTGGAGCCAGCGGGGGGGCAAGAGACCCAGTACTTC.

This clonotype occurred many times. The genes are TRBV28 and TRBJ2-7; D gene unclear. Germline CDR1 MDHEN, CDR2 SYDVKM. The CDR3 has 12 amino acids. Between the trimmed V and J ends, which lost 3 bases and 4 bases, there was a span of 7 bases. The DNA for the CDR3 is TGTGCCAGCAGTTTGCCCAGGTACGAGCAGTACTTC. Protein: CASSLPRYEQYF.

This clonotype was recorded a few times. This chain joins TRBV11-1 and TRBJ1-2, with D perhaps matching TRBD1 (6 bases). This CDR3 spans 19 amino acids. CDR1 and CDR2 (germline): SGHAT, FQDESV (reference sequence). Trimming removed 0 bases from V and 3 bases from J, with 23 bases in between. The CDR3 here is CASSLAGGSHRGLDYGYTF. The CDR3 region has the DNA TGTGCCAGCAGCTTAGCGGGGGGCTCACACAGAGGTTTGGACTATGGCTACACCTTC. Full variable domain (rest looked up from reference TRBV11-1 and TRBJ1-2): EAEVAQSPRYKITEKSQAVAFWCDPISGHATLYWYRQILGQGPELLVQFQDESVVDDSQLPKDRFSAERLKGVDSTLKIQPAELGDSAMYLCASSLAGGSHRGLDYGYTFGSGTRLTVV.

V is TRBV7-2 and J is TRBJ1-1; the D is unclear. The CDR3 totals 15 residues. CDR1 and CDR2 from the germline V gene are SGHTA and FQGNSA. V lost 2 bases and J lost 1, with 11 bases in between. Here the CDR3 DNA reads TGTGCCAGCAGCTTAATAAGGCATTCGAACACTGAAGCTTTCTTT. Protein product: CASSLIRHSNTEAFF.

The table lists this clonotype with a few counts. J is TRBJ2-2 and V is TRBV7-3, with TRBD2 matching over 8 bases. This CDR3 has 15 residues. V dropped 2 bases and J dropped 4; count of bases not matched to a gene: 3. Germline V gives CDR1 SGHTA, CDR2 FQGTGA. CDR3 bases: TGTGCCAGCAGCTTATTCGGGGGGGCCACCGGGGAGCTGTTTTTT. Translation gives CASSLFGGATGELFF.

J is TRBJ2-6 and V is TRBV18; D perhaps matches TRBD1 (5 bases). In germline, CDR1 is KGHSH, CDR2 LQKENI. Trimming pared 5 bases from V and 0 bases from J, leaving 11 bases between. This CDR3 spans 16 amino acids. CDR3 sequence reads: CASSATAGSGANVLTF. CDR3 DNA sequence: TGTGCCAGCTCAGCGACAGCAGGCTCTGGGGCCAACGTCCTGACTTTC.